These 7 T cell receptor beta chains came from one sample sequenced in a study of OX40 agonist ivuxolimab in advanced cancers. The library was obtained by the immunoSEQ multiplex PCR assay. Not all clones reach the TCRdb copy of this immuneACCESS table, which keeps in-frame sequences only. Checked studies attribute under half of the gap to unresolved V genes and leave the rest unexplained. Across this sample there are approximately 89,000 clones, with nearly 90% seen only once. Around 0.3% of the sample belongs to the ten largest clones. The specimen was CD4+ or CD8+ T cells sorted from blood, collected in a trial of the OX40 agonist ivuxolimab. These receptors were taken from an adult with an advanced solid tumor such as melanoma, head and neck, liver or kidney cancer.

The chain combines TRBV6-1 with TRBJ2-3; TRBD2 matches 10 bases. Trimming at V came to 6 bases and at J to 6 bases, leaving 9 bases not matched to a gene. This CDR3 is built from 15 residues. The germline CDR1 and CDR2 sequences are MNHNS and SASEGT. This CDR3 reads CASRAERGGYDTQYF. CDR3 DNA sequence: TGTGCCAGCAGAGCCGAGCGGGGGGGCTATGATACGCAGTATTTT.

The chain couples TRBV11-2 to TRBJ2-5; D tentatively fits TRBD1 or TRBD2 (5 bases each). Germline lookup yields CDR1 SGHAT and CDR2 FQNNGV. Trimming took off 5 bases at V and 4 bases at J, with 11 bases between the two ends. This CDR3 is 13 amino acids long. In nucleotides, the CDR3 is TGTGCCAGCAGCCGGGGACGTGGAGAGACCCAGTACTTC. Its protein is CASSRGRGETQYF.

This rearrangement joins TRBV7-2 to TRBJ1-4, with D maybe TRBD1 (5 bases). CDR3 size: 16 residues. CDR1 is SGHTA, CDR2 FQGNSA, per germline. Trimming stripped 2 bases from V and 4 bases from J, with 14 bases between. CDR3 coding DNA: TGTGCCAGCAGCTTAAGTTGGGGGGACCGTAATGAAAAACTGTTTTTT. It is translated as CASSLSWGDRNEKLFF.

There are a few counts of this clone. The chain joins TRBV12-5 to TRBJ1-2; 7 bases match TRBD1. Germline V gene data show CDR1 as LGHNT and CDR2 as FRNRAP. CDR3 length equals 14 residues. The V segment lost 2 bases and the J segment 4 bases; nucleotides outside the gene matches: 4. The chain's CDR3 is CASGLLQGSYGYTF. CDR3 nucleotide sequence: TGTGCTAGTGGTTTGTTACAGGGGTCCTATGGCTACACCTTC.

This clone was counted between two and nine times. The genes are TRBV7-2 and TRBJ1-4; 9 nucleotides match TRBD1. V lost 4 bases and J lost 7; bases outside the gene matches: 7. Germline CDR1 reads SGHTA; CDR2 reads FQGNSA. This CDR3 spans 15 amino acids. The CDR3 sequence: CASSYTTGGSEKLFF. CDR3 nucleotide sequence: TGTGCCAGCAGCTACACGACAGGGGGTAGTGAAAAACTGTTTTTT.

This chain uses TRBV25-1 with TRBJ2-7; 9 bases align to TRBD1. J was trimmed by 6 bases and V by 3 bases; bases with no gene match: 6. Per germline, CDR1 MGHDK and CDR2 SYGVNS. The CDR3 is made up of 14 amino acids. The CDR3 DNA follows: TGTGCCAGCAGTGATCCCGGACAGGGGAGCGAGCAGTACTTC. Protein sequence: CASSDPGQGSEQYF.

The chain recombines TRBV7-5 with TRBJ1-2; the D call TRBD1 from the table was never checked on the DNA. TRBV7-5 corresponds to a pseudogene. The CDR3 has 16 residues. The DNA of the CDR3 is TGTGTCAGAAGGGAACCGGGACAGGGTGCAAACTATGGCTACACCTTC. This encodes CVRREPGQGANYGYTF.